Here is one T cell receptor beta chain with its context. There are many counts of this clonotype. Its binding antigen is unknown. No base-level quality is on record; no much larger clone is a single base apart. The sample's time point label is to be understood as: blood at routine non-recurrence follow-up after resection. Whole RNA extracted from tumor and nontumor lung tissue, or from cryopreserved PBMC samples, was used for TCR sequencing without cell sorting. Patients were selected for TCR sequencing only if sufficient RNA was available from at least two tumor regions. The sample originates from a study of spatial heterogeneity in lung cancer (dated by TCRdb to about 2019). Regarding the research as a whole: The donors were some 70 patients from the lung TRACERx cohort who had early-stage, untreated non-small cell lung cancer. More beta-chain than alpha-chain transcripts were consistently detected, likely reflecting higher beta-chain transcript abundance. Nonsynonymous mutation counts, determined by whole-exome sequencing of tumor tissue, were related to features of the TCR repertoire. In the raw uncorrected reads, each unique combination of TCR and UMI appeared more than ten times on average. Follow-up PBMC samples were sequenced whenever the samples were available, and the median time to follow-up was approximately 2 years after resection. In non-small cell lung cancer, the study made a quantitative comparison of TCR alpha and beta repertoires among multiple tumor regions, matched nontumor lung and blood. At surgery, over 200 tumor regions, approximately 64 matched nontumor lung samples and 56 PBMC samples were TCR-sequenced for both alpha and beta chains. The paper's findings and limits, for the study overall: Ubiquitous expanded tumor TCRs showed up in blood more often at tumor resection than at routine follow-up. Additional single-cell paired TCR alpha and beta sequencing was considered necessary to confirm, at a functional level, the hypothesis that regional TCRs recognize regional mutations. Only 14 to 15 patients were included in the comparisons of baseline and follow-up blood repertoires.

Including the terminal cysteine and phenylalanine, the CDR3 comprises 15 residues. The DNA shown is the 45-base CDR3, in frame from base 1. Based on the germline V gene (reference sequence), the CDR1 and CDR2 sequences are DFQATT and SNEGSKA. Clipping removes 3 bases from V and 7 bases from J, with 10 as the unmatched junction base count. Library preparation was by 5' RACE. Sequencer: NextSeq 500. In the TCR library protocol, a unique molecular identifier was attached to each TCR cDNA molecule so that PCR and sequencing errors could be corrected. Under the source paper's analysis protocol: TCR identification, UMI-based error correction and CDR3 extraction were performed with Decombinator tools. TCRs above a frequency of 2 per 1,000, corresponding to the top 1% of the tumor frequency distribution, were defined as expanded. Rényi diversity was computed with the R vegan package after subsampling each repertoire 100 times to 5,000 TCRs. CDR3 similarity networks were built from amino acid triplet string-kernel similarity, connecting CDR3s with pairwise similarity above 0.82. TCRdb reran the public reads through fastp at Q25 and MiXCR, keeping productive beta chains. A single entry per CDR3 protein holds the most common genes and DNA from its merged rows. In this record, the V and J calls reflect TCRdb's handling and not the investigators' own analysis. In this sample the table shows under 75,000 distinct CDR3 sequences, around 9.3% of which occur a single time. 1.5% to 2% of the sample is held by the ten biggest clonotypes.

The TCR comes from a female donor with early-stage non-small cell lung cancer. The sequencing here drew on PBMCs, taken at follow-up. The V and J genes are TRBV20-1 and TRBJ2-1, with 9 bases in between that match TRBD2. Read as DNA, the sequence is TGCAGTGCTAGGGCCTTAGCGGGAGTTCAAAATGAGCAGTTCTTC. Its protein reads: CSARALAGVQNEQFF.